This passage covers 8 T cell receptor beta chains from one sample sequenced in a study of vaccination and CD4 T cells after COVID-19. Their specific antigens are unknown. Specified treatment: roughly 10-day PBMC culture with coronavirus spike peptide pools or control peptides (ViraFEST assay). It was before the COVID-19 pandemic (2011-2018) that the unexposed donor's CD4+ T cells were collected. An Oncomine TCR Beta short-read assay was used to sequence the DNA from cultured CD4+ T cells. TCRdb reprocessed the PCR reads via MiXCR and lists one record per CDR3 protein. The table shows 6,600 or so distinct CDR3 sequences, with 40% to 55% occurring only once. Sequencing input: CD4+ T cells from blood, cultured in vitro. Receptors originate from a human donor in good health.

The chain couples TRBV7-2 to TRBJ1-2, with a possible D match to TRBD1 (5 bases). From germline, CDR1 is SGHTA and CDR2 FQGNSA. Trimming took 1 base from V and 2 from J, leaving 20 bases between them. This CDR3 spans 18 amino acids. The CDR3 protein is CASSLGPQRGGVNYGYTF. Here the CDR3 DNA reads TGTGCCAGCAGCTTAGGCCCTCAACGGGGGGGAGTCAACTATGGCTACACCTTC.

The table lists this clonotype with a few counts. The chain has TRBV27 and TRBJ2-7; D gene unclear. V lost 4 bases, J lost 5 bases, and 12 bases lay in between. There are 13 residues in the CDR3. Germline V gene sequence: CDR1 MNHEY, CDR2 SMNVEV (reference sequence). The CDR3 region is CASSYRELNEQYF. CDR3 sequence (DNA): TGTGCCAGCAGTTACAGAGAATTGAACGAGCAGTACTTC.

The V gene is TRBV20-1, the J gene TRBJ2-1, with 13 positions matching TRBD2. From germline, CDR1 is DFQATT and CDR2 SNEGSKA (reference sequence). The CDR3 is made up of 15 amino acids. With V trimmed by 5 bases and J by 7 bases, 8 bases remained unmatched. CDR3 in amino acids: CSAPPTSGGLNEQFF. CDR3 nucleotide sequence: TGCAGTGCTCCTCCGACTAGCGGGGGGCTAAATGAGCAGTTCTTC.

The CDR3 DNA reads TGTGCCAGCAGCTCCCCGGGGGGACCTAACTATGGCTACACCTTC. It specifies CASSSPGGPNYGYTF. V gene TRBV7-9 combines with J gene TRBJ1-2; TRBD1 is a possible D gene (5 bases). From germline, CDR1 is SEHNR and CDR2 FQNEAQ (reference sequence). The V end lost 4 bases, the J end lost 0 bases, and 12 bases lay between the germline ends. The CDR3 is 15 amino acids.

This clonotype came up a few times. The rearrangement uses TRBV10-3 and TRBJ2-7; possibly TRBD2 for D (7 bases). V shed 0 bases and J shed 5 bases, with 26 bases lying between them. Per the germline V gene, CDR1 is ENHRY and CDR2 is SYGVKD. The CDR3 is 19 amino acids. The CDR3 spells CAISESLLAAAAGAHEQYF. The CDR3 DNA reads as TGTGCCATCAGTGAGTCGCTGCTAGCGGCTGCGGCGGGGGCCCACGAGCAGTACTTC.

V gene TRBV7-8 combines with J gene TRBJ2-3; TRBD2 agrees at 10 bases. V was clipped by 0 bases and J by 8 bases; unmatched bases: 2. Per the germline V gene, CDR1 is SGHVS and CDR2 is FQNEAQ. This CDR3 region has 14 residues. CDR3 sequence (DNA): TGTGCCAGCAGCTTAGCCAGCGGGAGGGCTACGCAGTATTTT. Protein sequence: CASSLASGRATQYF.

The chain employs TRBV20-1 and TRBJ2-1, with 10 bases lining up with TRBD2. V lost 5 bases to trimming and J lost 7 bases; unmatched junction nucleotides: 11. The CDR3 is 15 amino acids. Germline V CDR1 and CDR2: DFQATT, SNEGSKA (reference sequence). The DNA for the CDR3 is TGCAGTGCTGAGCGAATAGCGGGAGGCTGGAATGAGCAGTTCTTC. Protein sequence: CSAERIAGGWNEQFF.

There are a few counts of this clonotype. The chain combines TRBV20-1 with TRBJ1-1, with D maybe TRBD1 (6 bases). Looked up from germline, CDR1 is DFQATT and CDR2 is SNEGSKA (reference sequence). Trimming removed 6 bases from V and 8 bases from J, with 13 bases in between. The CDR3 loop spans 11 amino acids. The CDR3 region is CSADSTGEAFF. CDR3 nucleotide sequence: TGCAGTGCCGATTCTACAGGGGAAGCTTTCTTT.